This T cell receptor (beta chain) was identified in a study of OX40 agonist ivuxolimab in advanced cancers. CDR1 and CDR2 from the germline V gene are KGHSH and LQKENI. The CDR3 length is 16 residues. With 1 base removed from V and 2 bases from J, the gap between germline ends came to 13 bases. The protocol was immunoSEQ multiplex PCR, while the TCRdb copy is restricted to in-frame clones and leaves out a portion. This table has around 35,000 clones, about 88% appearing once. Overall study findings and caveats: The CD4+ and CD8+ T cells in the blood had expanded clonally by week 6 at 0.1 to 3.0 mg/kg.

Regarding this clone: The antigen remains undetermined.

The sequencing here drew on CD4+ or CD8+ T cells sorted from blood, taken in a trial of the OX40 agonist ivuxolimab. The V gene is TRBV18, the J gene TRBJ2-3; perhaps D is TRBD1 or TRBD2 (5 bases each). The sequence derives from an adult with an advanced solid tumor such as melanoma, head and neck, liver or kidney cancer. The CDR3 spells CASSPRSGAITDTQYF. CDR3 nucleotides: TGTGCCAGCTCACCACGGTCCGGGGCGATCACAGATACGCAGTATTTT.